Here is one TCR beta chain with its context. This sample was taken from a study of T cell changes during pregnancy in multiple sclerosis. Assay used: immunoSEQ multiplex PCR; TCRdb lists only in-frame clones, some missing. Seen here are tens of thousands of clones, about 90% observed once, and the top ten hold 0.75% to 0.85%. Germline CDR1 reads SNHLY; CDR2 reads FYNNEI. The CDR3 extends over 11 amino acids. The V gene lost 7 bases and the J gene lost 5 bases, with 8 bases spanning the gap. The sample in question was CD4+ T cells from peripheral blood mononuclear cells, obtained in the third trimester of pregnancy. This clonotype originated in a female donor with multiple sclerosis, enrolled in a pregnancy study. V usage is TRBV2 and J usage is TRBJ1-2; no firm D call. The CDR3 loop reads CASTQTYGYTF. Written as DNA, the CDR3 is TGTGCCAGCACCCAAACTTATGGCTACACCTTC.